This is a list of T cell receptor beta chains from one sample in a study of cytomegalovirus exposure and HLA in healthy donors. Profiled with immunoSEQ multiplex PCR; TCRdb holds only in-frame clones, not every one. The sample carries 180,000 or so clones, 9.5% recorded once. Specimen: PBMCs. Source of these receptors: a woman aged 30 to 39 in good health and CMV-seropositive. Each CDR3 is given with its conserved first and last residue. Only some rows state a clone size, as once, few, many or a class for expanded clones.

J	size	V	CDR3
TRBJ1-2	NA	TRBV19	CASSIRHRGVNYGYTF
TRBJ2-5	few	TRBV30	CAWSVGRKTQYF
TRBJ1-1	NA	TRBV27	CASAPLDRGTEAFF
TRBJ2-7	few	TRBV7-9	CASSPRQGPGYEQYF
TRBJ2-3	few	TRBV4-1	CASSYRGIIDTQYF
TRBJ2-7	NA	TRBV5-5	CASSLVLAGSQQYF
TRBJ1-5	few	TRBV2	CASSEVREQPQHF
TRBJ2-3	NA	TRBV5-1	CASSLGLAESTDTQYF
TRBJ1-5	NA	TRBV7-2	CASSSYRGDQPQHF
TRBJ2-7	NA	TRBV9	CASSPSSSGFSYEQYF
TRBJ2-7	few	TRBV30	CAWEGGYEQYF
TRBJ2-3	few	TRBV25-1	CASSGVGTDTQYF
TRBJ1-1	NA	TRBV19	CASSSGWPEAFF
TRBJ1-6	NA	TRBV5-6	CASSLSRAAYNSPLHF
TRBJ2-7	few	TRBV7-8	CASGSSSYEQYF
TRBJ2-6	few	TRBV2	CASIPLTGSNSGANVLTF
TRBJ2-7	few	TRBV7-9	CASSSDRAQFYEQYF
TRBJ2-1	few	TRBV27	CASSLDGGGSYNEQFF
TRBJ2-7	few	TRBV9	CASRVRDSLF
TRBJ2-7	few	TRBV27	CASSLEGVRGAEQYF
TRBJ2-1	few	TRBV5-1	CASSLSSGRDEQFF
TRBJ1-5	NA	TRBV21-1	CASSKGRGQGIVRSNQPQHF
TRBJ2-3	few	TRBV5-4	CASSLGGPGGRRLDTQYF
TRBJ2-7	few	TRBV4-1	CASSQDRDSYSYEQYF
TRBJ1-2	NA	TRBV5-1	CASSRIGQEGYTF
TRBJ2-1	NA	TRBV9	CASQTSGSRNEQFF
TRBJ2-7	NA	TRBV5-6	CASSWSGLVYEQYF
TRBJ2-2	NA	TRBV5-1	CASSLFEAAGGTGELFF
TRBJ2-7	NA	TRBV11-2	CASSLGLGGTYEQYF
TRBJ2-5	once	TRBV19	CASSPLLQETQYF
TRBJ1-1	NA	TRBV5-1	CASRKAEGPGTEAFF
TRBJ2-3	NA	TRBV5-1	CASSLVVDSSTDTQYF
TRBJ1-5	few	TRBV6-5	CASSSTGGAGQPQHF
TRBJ1-2	few	TRBV18	CASSPEGAGGYTF
TRBJ1-1	few	TRBV30	CAWSGIGEKAFF
TRBJ2-2	few	TRBV15	CATSRVRQATGELFF
TRBJ1-1	few	TRBV7-2	CASSIPGLGAFF
TRBJ2-7	NA	TRBV5-1	CASSTRDHPAHEQYF
TRBJ2-3	NA	TRBV21-1	CASRALAIRSAGAFTQYF
TRBJ2-1	once	TRBV6-1	CAHGPRGYNEQFF
TRBJ2-2	few	TRBV2	CASKASGANTGELFF